The source of this T cell receptor beta chain is a study of graft-versus-host responses after intestinal transplantation. This clone was picked up a small number of times. Irradiated, violet-dye-labeled stimulator cells, about 200,000 in number, were plated with about 200,000 CFSE-labeled responder cells. Study-level points and caveats: Patients with graft-donor T cell macrochimerism had high graft-versus-host to host-versus-graft clonal ratios in allografts.

Generated by immunoSEQ multiplex PCR, the TCRdb table keeps only in-frame clones and is missing some. The sample lists around 6,000 clones, about 30% occurring once. CDR3 length equals 15 residues. Per the germline V gene, CDR1 is MNHEY and CDR2 is SVGAGI. J was trimmed by 0 bases and V by 5 bases; bases with no gene match: 3. J is TRBJ2-1 and V is TRBV6-5; 8 bases are shared with TRBD2. The clonotype was recovered from a human patient who received an intestinal transplant. The specimen was alloreactive CD8+ T cells from a mixed lymphocyte reaction culture, collected before intestinal transplant. The subset: CFSE-low proliferating T cells sorted from roughly six-day pre-transplant mixed lymphocyte reaction (GvH or HvG direction). This CDR3 reads CASSPSGSSYNEQFF. The CDR3 DNA follows: TGTGCCAGCAGTCCGAGCGGGAGCTCCTACAATGAGCAGTTCTTC.